These T cell receptor beta chains were read from a single sample in a study of CD8 T cells in ankylosing spondylitis. MiXCR, applied by TCRdb to the 5' RACE reads, yields one record per CDR3 protein. The data contain approximately 240,000 distinct CDR3 sequences, roughly a tenth of them singletons. Sequenced sample: blood, either unsorted or a sorted T cell fraction (not recorded which). The receptors stem from a male donor with ankylosing spondylitis or in good health (not recorded which). CDR3s include the opening cysteine and the closing phenylalanine or tryptophan. Fields, in order: J gene, V gene, D gene, clone size, CDR3 protein, CDR3 DNA. D genes are given only for firm matches. Rows may omit the clone size; those that give it use once, few, many or a size class.

>TRBJ2-1|TRBV7-6|NA|NA
CASSSISGSYNEQFF
TGTGCCAGCAGCTCCATCAGCGGATCCTACAATGAGCAGTTCTTC
>TRBJ2-5|TRBV6-1|NA|many
CASRIRETQYF
TGTGCCAGCAGAATAAGGGAGACCCAGTACTTC
>TRBJ2-2|TRBV7-8|NA|many
CASSLAGWDNLNTGELFF
TGTGCCAGCAGCTTAGCAGGGTGGGACAACCTAAACACCGGGGAGCTGTTTTTT
>TRBJ1-1|TRBV12-3/TRBV12-4|NA|few
CASSFRSGNTEAFF
TGTGCCAGCAGTTTCCGGTCGGGGAACACTGAAGCTTTCTTT
>TRBJ2-7|TRBV20-1|TRBD2|many
CSATSPPVGEQYF
TGCAGTGCGACTAGCCCTCCGGTGGGCGAGCAGTACTTC
>TRBJ2-5|TRBV20-1|NA|many
CSARDPPDGKETQYF
TGCAGTGCTAGAGATCCCCCGGACGGGAAAGAGACCCAGTACTTC
>TRBJ1-5|TRBV12-3/TRBV12-4|NA|few
CASSPGPLGYQPQHF
TGTGCCAGCAGTCCCGGACCGCTGGGGTATCAGCCCCAGCATTTT
>TRBJ2-2|TRBV2|NA|many
CASSELRLANTGELFF
TGTGCCAGCAGTGAACTCCGCCTAGCGAACACCGGGGAGCTGTTTTTT
>TRBJ1-2|TRBV5-5|TRBD1|NA
CASRVGGTGAHGYTF
TGTGCCAGCAGGGTCGGCGGGACAGGGGCGCATGGCTACACCTTC
>TRBJ2-7|TRBV5-8|NA|NA
CASGVTREVKYEQYF
TGTGCCAGCGGGGTAACCCGGGAAGTTAAGTACGAGCAGTACTTC
>TRBJ1-5|TRBV25-1|NA|few
CASSDYSNQPQHF
TGTGCCAGCAGTGATTATAGCAATCAGCCCCAGCATTTT
>TRBJ2-3|TRBV6-1|TRBD2|many
CASGRGRVTDTQYF
TGTGCCAGCGGAAGAGGGAGGGTGACAGATACGCAGTATTTT
>TRBJ1-1|TRBV10-3|NA|NA
CAISETATLNTEALF
TGTGCCATCAGTGAGACAGCCACCTTGAACACTGAAGCTCTCTTT
>TRBJ2-3|TRBV29-1|TRBD2|NA
CSAKGLAGDTQYF
TGCAGCGCCAAGGGTCTAGCGGGAGATACGCAGTATTTT
>TRBJ2-3|TRBV29-1|TRBD1|many
CSAGPGTGISDTQYF
TGCAGCGCTGGCCCCGGGACAGGGATCTCAGATACGCAGTATTTT
>TRBJ2-1|TRBV4-2|TRBD2|NA
CASSQRSGLAGNEQFF
TGTGCCAGCAGCCAAAGGTCTGGACTAGCGGGAAATGAGCAGTTCTTC
>TRBJ1-5|TRBV5-1|NA|many
CASSLDTGNQPQHF
TGCGCCAGCAGCTTGGACACCGGCAATCAGCCCCAGCATTTT
>TRBJ2-3|TRBV2|NA|NA
CASLPDQADTQYF
TGTGCCAGCCTTCCGGACCAAGCAGATACGCAGTATTTT
>TRBJ1-4|TRBV6-2/TRBV6-3|NA|many
CASSDYQGRSRKLFF
TGTGCCAGCAGTGATTATCAGGGAAGGAGCAGGAAACTGTTTTTT
>TRBJ2-7|TRBV20-1|TRBD2|many
CSARDDTSGRIRQYF
TGCAGTGCTAGAGATGATACTAGCGGGAGAATTAGGCAGTACTTC
>TRBJ1-1|TRBV6-2/TRBV6-3|NA|many
CASSYEGDTEAFF
TGTGCCAGCAGTTACGAAGGGGACACTGAAGCTTTCTTT
>TRBJ2-4|TRBV19|NA|NA
CASSILSSAKNIQYF
TGTGCCAGTAGTATATTGAGTTCGGCCAAAAACATTCAGTACTTC
>TRBJ2-3|TRBV29-1|TRBD2|few
CSAPKERGSRDTDTQYF
TGCAGCGCCCCTAAGGAGCGGGGGAGCAGAGACACAGATACGCAGTATTTT
>TRBJ1-5|TRBV12-3/TRBV12-4|NA|many
CASSFYRDDQPQHF
TGTGCCAGCAGTTTTTACAGGGATGATCAGCCCCAGCATTTT
>TRBJ2-3|TRBV7-2|TRBD2|many
CASLWSSGGADTQYF
TGTGCCAGCCTCTGGAGTAGCGGGGGGGCAGATACGCAGTATTTT
>TRBJ2-1|TRBV5-1|TRBD2|NA
CASSQWSLAGGYEQFF
TGCGCCAGCAGCCAATGGAGCCTAGCGGGAGGTTATGAGCAGTTCTTC
>TRBJ2-7|TRBV6-2/TRBV6-3|NA|NA
CASSSPVVFEQYF
TGTGCCAGCAGTTCTCCGGTTGTCTTCGAGCAGTACTTC
>TRBJ1-2|TRBV6-2/TRBV6-3|TRBD1|many
CASSYGTVFGYTF
TGTGCCAGCAGTTACGGGACAGTTTTTGGCTACACCTTC
>TRBJ1-4|TRBV6-1|NA|few
CASSRRPGGNGEKLFF
TGTGCCAGCAGCCGCCGCCCCGGGGGTAACGGTGAAAAACTGTTTTTT
>TRBJ2-1|TRBV7-2|NA|many
CASSLDTITEQFF
TGTGCCAGCAGCTTAGATACTATCACTGAGCAGTTCTTC
>TRBJ2-1|TRBV29-1|TRBD2|many
CSDVPSGTNNEQFF
TGCAGCGACGTGCCTAGCGGGACTAACAATGAGCAGTTCTTC
>TRBJ2-4|TRBV25-1|NA|many
CASSDPGNGLAKNIQYF
TGTGCCAGCAGTGATCCGGGGAATGGGCTCGCCAAAAACATTCAGTACTTC
>TRBJ1-2|TRBV29-1|TRBD1|few
CSVEGTGPRYTF
TGCAGCGTTGAAGGGACAGGACCCCGCTACACCTTC
>TRBJ1-1|TRBV5-1|NA|many
CASTLGGRGSTEAFF
TGCGCCAGCACCCTGGGGGGTCGGGGCAGCACTGAAGCTTTCTTT
>TRBJ1-2|TRBV12-3/TRBV12-4|NA|many
CASSSPRGNGYTF
TGTGCCAGCAGTTCCCCCCGAGGGAATGGCTACACCTTC
>TRBJ1-5|TRBV15|NA|many
CATSRGSGNQPQHF
TGTGCCACCAGCAGAGGTTCAGGCAATCAGCCCCAGCATTTT
>TRBJ2-1|TRBV10-2|NA|many
CASMESNEQFF
TGCGCCAGCATGGAGAGCAATGAGCAGTTCTTC
>TRBJ1-2|TRBV5-1|NA|many
CASSLEGFGDGYTF
TGCGCCAGCAGCTTGGAGGGGTTCGGCGATGGCTACACCTTC
>TRBJ1-1|TRBV7-2|NA|few
CASSRGTKNTEAFF
TGTGCCAGCAGCCGCGGGACAAAGAACACTGAAGCTTTCTTT
>TRBJ1-1|TRBV30|TRBD1|many
CAWSRTGWEGNTEAFF
TGTGCCTGGAGTAGGACAGGGTGGGAGGGGAACACTGAAGCTTTCTTT
>TRBJ2-5|TRBV11-3|TRBD2|many
CASSRSGEGETQYF
TGTGCCAGCAGCCGATCCGGGGAGGGAGAGACCCAGTACTTC
>TRBJ2-1|TRBV27|TRBD2|many
CASNLGTSGGNEQFF
TGTGCCAGCAATCTGGGGACTAGCGGGGGGAATGAGCAGTTCTTC